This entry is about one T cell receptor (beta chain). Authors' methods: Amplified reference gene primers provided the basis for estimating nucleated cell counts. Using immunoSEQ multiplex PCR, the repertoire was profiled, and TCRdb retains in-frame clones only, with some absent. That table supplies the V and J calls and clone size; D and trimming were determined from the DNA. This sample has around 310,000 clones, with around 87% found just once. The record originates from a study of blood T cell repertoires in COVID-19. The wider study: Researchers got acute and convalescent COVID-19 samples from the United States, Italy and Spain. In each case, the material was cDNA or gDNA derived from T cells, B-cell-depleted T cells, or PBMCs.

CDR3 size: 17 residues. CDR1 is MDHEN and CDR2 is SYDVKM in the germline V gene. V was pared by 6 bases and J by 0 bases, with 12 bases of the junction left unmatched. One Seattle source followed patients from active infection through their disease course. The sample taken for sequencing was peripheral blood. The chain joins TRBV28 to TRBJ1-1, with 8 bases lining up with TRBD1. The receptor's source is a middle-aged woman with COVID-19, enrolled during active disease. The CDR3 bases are TGTGCCAGCAGATCAGACAGGGGCTGGCGCGTGAACACTGAAGCTTTCTTT. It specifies CASRSDRGWRVNTEAFF.